This TCR beta chain is drawn from a study of blood T cells in healthy people across ages. V was pared by 3 bases and J by 1 base, with 14 bases between. The CDR3 totals 16 residues. Germline V lookup: CDR1 MGHRA, CDR2 YSYEKL. Alongside a J-beta primer mix, a sample-barcoded 5' primer served in a second PCR lasting 7 to 11 cycles. TCRdb re-called the 5' RACE reads with MiXCR, one entry per CDR3 protein. Here the sample spans 850,000 to 1,000,000 distinct CDR3 sequences, roughly 51% being singletons. What was sequenced was blood. This sequence was found in a woman aged 55-69 years in good health. The gene calls are TRBV4-1 and TRBJ2-3; the D gene is possibly TRBD2 (5 bases). DNA of the CDR3: TGCGCCAGCAGCCACCTTGTAGTGCGGGGCACAGATACGCAGTATTTT. Residues: CASSHLVVRGTDTQYF.